This TCR beta chain was found in a study of T cells in women clearing cervical HPV infection. Assay used: immunoSEQ multiplex PCR; TCRdb lists only in-frame clones, some missing. The table for this sample gives 25,000 to 35,000 clones. V trimming: 3 bases; J trimming: 2 bases; junction bases outside the gene matches: 5. The CDR3 covers 15 residues. Germline CDR1 and CDR2: LNHDA and SQIVND (reference sequence). A note on this clone: The read comes to an end 3 residues before the CDR3 does, leaving the germline J gene to fill in the end.

The source is a woman between 18 and 70 years old with a cervical HPV16 infection that either progressed to CIN3+ or cleared (not recorded which). Sequencing input: blood buffy coat. The gene calls are TRBV19 and TRBJ2-7, with 9 positions matching TRBD1. The CDR3 loop is CASSIQGQGPYEQYF. CDR3 DNA (partial): TGTGCCAGTAGTATCCAGGGACAGGGCCCCTACGAG.